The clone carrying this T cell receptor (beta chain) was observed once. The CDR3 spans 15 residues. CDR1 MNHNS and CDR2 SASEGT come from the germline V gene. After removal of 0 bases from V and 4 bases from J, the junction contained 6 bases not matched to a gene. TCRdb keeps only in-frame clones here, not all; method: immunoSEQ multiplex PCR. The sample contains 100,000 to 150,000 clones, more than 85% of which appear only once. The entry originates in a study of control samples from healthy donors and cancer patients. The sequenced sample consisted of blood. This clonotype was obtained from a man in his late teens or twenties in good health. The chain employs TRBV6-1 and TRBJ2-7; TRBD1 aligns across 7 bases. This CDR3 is CASSEAGGVGYEQYF. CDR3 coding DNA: TGTGCCAGCAGTGAAGCAGGGGGCGTGGGATACGAGCAGTACTTC.